What follows describes a single T cell receptor (beta chain). The record originates from a study of blood T cell repertoires in COVID-19. The wider study: Collection of acute and convalescent COVID-19 samples took place in the United States, Italy and Spain. PBMCs, B-cell-depleted T cells, or T cells provided the cDNA or gDNA that made up the material.

Trimming cost V 8 bases and J 0 bases; bases outside gene matches: 18. CDR1 and CDR2 (germline): LGHNA, YNFKEQ. The CDR3 has 20 amino acids. The data were produced by immunoSEQ multiplex PCR, yet TCRdb's version contains in-frame clones alone and is incomplete. Of 110,000 or so clones in the sample, approximately 91% were seen once. The genes are TRBV4-2 and TRBJ2-6; 8 bases are shared with TRBD2. The sequence came from a woman in her sixties or seventies who had recovered from COVID-19. The sequenced sample was peripheral blood. As DNA, the CDR3 is TGTGCCAGCTGTACGGCCCCGGGGGGGGGCCGACTCTCTGGGGCCAACGTCCTGACTTTC. This encodes CASCTAPGGGRLSGANVLTF.